One sample yielded the 13 T cell receptor beta chains listed below, sequenced in a study of cytomegalovirus exposure and HLA in healthy donors. PCR was performed using 60 Vbeta and 13 Jbeta primers. Produced via immunoSEQ multiplex PCR; TCRdb's table is partial and in-frame only. The repertoire holds about 120,000 clones, with 60% to 80% as singletons. Sequenced material: PBMCs. Receptors originate from a human donor in good health.

The chain links TRBV7-8 to TRBJ2-3, with TRBD1 identical over 12 bases. The CDR3 sequence is 17 residues long. Looked up from germline, CDR1 is SGHVS and CDR2 is FQNEAQ. V lost 5 bases to trimming and J lost 0 bases; unmatched junction nucleotides: 6. The DNA for the CDR3 is TGTGCCAGCAGCCAACGGGACAGGGGGCTTAGCACAGATACGCAGTATTTT. Translated: CASSQRDRGLSTDTQYF.

The rearrangement joins TRBV5-6 to TRBJ2-1; TRBD2 agrees at 7 bases. Unmatched junction bases numbered 7, after V lost 2 bases and J lost 8 bases. Germline CDR1 and CDR2: SGHDT and YYEEEE. The CDR3 extends over 14 amino acids. The CDR3 region has the DNA TGTGCCAGCAGCTTAACTAGGGCGGGGGATGAGCAGTTCTTC. This translates into CASSLTRAGDEQFF.

A word on this clone: The same CDR3 arises from other DNA sequences in this sample as well. The chain has TRBV5-1 and TRBJ2-2; D is unresolved. This CDR3 region has 14 residues. Germline assignment: CDR1 SGHRS and CDR2 YFSETQ. V was pared by 4 bases and J by 1 base, with 8 bases between. Here the CDR3 reads CASSPRENTGELFF. CDR3 in DNA: TGCGCCAGCAGCCCTAGAGAGAACACCGGGGAGCTGTTTTTT.

In DNA form, the CDR3 reads TGTGCCAGCAGCTTGATGATGGAGAGGGAAAAACTGTTTTTT. Translating it yields CASSLMMEREKLFF. The chain recombines TRBV5-5 with TRBJ1-4; unclear D gene. The CDR3 totals 14 residues. Germline lookup yields CDR1 SGHKS and CDR2 YYEKEE (reference sequence). V was clipped by 1 base and J by 8 bases, with 12 bases between them.

V is TRBV15 and J is TRBJ2-3, with a weak D call TRBD1 (6 bases). From germline, CDR1 is LNHNV and CDR2 YYDKDF (reference sequence). The CDR3 is 14 residues long. Trimming removed 1 base at V and 2 bases at J, with 7 bases between. The DNA for the CDR3 is TGTGCCACCAGCAGAGGGACAGTCACAGATACGCAGTATTTT. Its protein is CATSRGTVTDTQYF.

The sample holds a few counts of this clone. The chain employs TRBV15 and TRBJ2-1, with D perhaps matching TRBD1 (6 bases). V was cut by 3 bases and J by 4 bases, with 22 bases left in between. Germline values: CDR1 LNHNV, CDR2 YYDKDF (reference sequence). The CDR3 has 18 residues. DNA of the CDR3: TGTGCCACCAGCAGGGCCGGGACAACATCCCTGCGTTACAATGAGCAGTTCTTC. Its protein product is CATSRAGTTSLRYNEQFF.

This clone was counted between two and nine times. The chain uses TRBV5-4 and TRBJ2-1; TRBD2 agrees at 9 bases. Germline assignment: CDR1 SGHNT and CDR2 YYREEE (reference sequence). The length of the CDR3 is 16 residues. The ends lost 0 bases at V and 4 bases at J; junction bases unmatched: 5. The CDR3 bases are TGTGCCAGCAGCTTGGCTAGGACTAGCGATTACAATGAGCAGTTCTTC. The encoded protein is CASSLARTSDYNEQFF.

This chain uses TRBV5-1 with TRBJ2-5; D might be TRBD2 (7 bases). The V and J ends lost 1 base and 2 bases respectively, with 15 bases between them. In germline, CDR1 is SGHRS, CDR2 YFSETQ. The CDR3 sequence is 16 residues long. CDR3 region: CASSLRGGPGQETQYF. CDR3 sequence (DNA): TGCGCCAGCAGCTTGAGGGGGGGGCCGGGGCAAGAGACCCAGTACTTC.

This chain links TRBV6-1 with TRBJ2-7; no clear D gene. The CDR3 has 14 residues. Trimming cost V 2 bases and J 2 bases, with 10 bases left between them. From germline, CDR1 is MNHNS and CDR2 SASEGT. For the CDR3, the DNA is TGTGCCAGCAGTGAACCTCGCGCTACCTACGAGCAGTACTTC. Translation gives CASSEPRATYEQYF.

J is TRBJ1-5 and V is TRBV4-1, with 8 bases that match TRBD1. V shed 4 bases and J 3 bases; nucleotides not matched to a gene: 5. Germline CDR1 is MGHRA and CDR2 is YSYEKL. CDR3 length: 15 amino acids. CDR3 residues: CASSPGQGPNQPQHF. For the CDR3, the DNA is TGCGCCAGCAGCCCCGGACAGGGACCCAATCAGCCCCAGCATTTT.

This rearrangement joins TRBV28 to TRBJ1-1; D not resolved. V was trimmed by 6 bases and J by 5 bases, leaving 13 bases between them. The CDR3 runs 13 residues. Germline V CDR1 and CDR2: MDHEN, SYDVKM. The CDR3 sequence is CASSRDLVTEAFF. The CDR3 DNA sequence: TGTGCCAGCAGCCGAGATCTGGTGACTGAAGCTTTCTTT.

The rearrangement joins TRBV11-2 to TRBJ2-1; 10 positions agree with TRBD1. V was clipped by 5 bases and J by 8 bases; unmatched bases: 9. The CDR3 loop spans 15 amino acids. Germline CDR1 is SGHAT and CDR2 is FQNNGV. CDR3 protein: CASSITGTGVDEQFF. DNA of the CDR3: TGTGCCAGCAGCATAACGGGGACAGGGGTAGATGAGCAGTTCTTC.

The chain uses TRBV28 and TRBJ1-2, with TRBD1 as a possible D gene (6 bases). Between the trimmed V and J ends, which lost 7 bases and 2 bases, there was a span of 14 bases. CDR3 size: 14 residues. Germline V CDR1 and CDR2: MDHEN, SYDVKM. DNA for the CDR3: TGTGCCAGCACCGGATTAGGACAGAACTATGGCTACACCTTC. This sequence encodes CASTGLGQNYGYTF.